The T cell receptor beta chain under discussion was sequenced for a study of blood T cell repertoires in COVID-19. Study-wide background: Both acute and convalescent COVID-19 samples were obtained from the United States, Italy and Spain. PBMCs, B-cell-depleted T cells, or T cells were the source of the cDNA or gDNA that made up the material.

This CDR3 is built from 14 residues. V lost 3 bases to trimming and J lost 2 bases; unmatched junction nucleotides: 2. Per the germline V gene, CDR1 is SGHDN and CDR2 is FVKESK. In the source study's methods: Amplification with reference gene primers provided the estimates of nucleated cell counts. Assay used: immunoSEQ multiplex PCR; TCRdb lists only in-frame clones, some missing. V and J calls and clone size are given by that table; D and trimming were obtained from the DNA. The table lists approximately 200,000 clones, roughly 94% of them singletons. This clone was counted once. The same CDR3 also results from other DNA sequences found in this sample.

The sample consisted of peripheral blood. This chain uses TRBV14 with TRBJ1-1; the match to TRBD1 covers 8 bases. The TCR comes from a man between 25 and 39 years old with COVID-19, enrolled during active disease. The CDR3 region is CASSHRGPNTEAFF. CDR3 bases: TGTGCCAGCAGCCACAGGGGGCCAAACACTGAAGCTTTCTTT.